These T cell receptor beta chains were read from a single sample in a study of neurological immune-mediated disorders. TCRdb called the 5' RACE reads again in MiXCR, with one record for every CDR3 protein. The sample lists more than 100,000 distinct CDR3 sequences; 11% were seen once. The sequenced material came from PBMCs. These receptors all come from a female donor with HTLV-1-associated myelopathy (HAM/TSP). Each CDR3 is given with its conserved first and last residue. The D gene is left open where the match is weak. Size values are once, few and many counts, or a class for expanded clones, and some rows have none.

J | D | V | size | CDR3 | DNA
TRBJ2-3 | . | TRBV5-1 | many | CASRGEGTDTQYF | TGCGCCAGCAGAGGCGAGGGGACAGATACGCAGTATTTT
TRBJ2-5 | . | TRBV5-6 | . | CASSRAQTEETQYF | TGTGCCAGCAGCCGCGCCCAGACAGAAGAGACCCAGTACTTC
TRBJ2-5 | TRBD2 | TRBV7-6 | many | CASSLGTGGPETQYF | TGTGCCAGCAGCTTAGGAACGGGGGGGCCGGAGACCCAGTACTTC
TRBJ1-5 | . | TRBV9 | many | CASSVEPNQPQHF | TGTGCCAGCAGCGTAGAGCCCAATCAGCCCCAGCATTTT
TRBJ2-1 | TRBD2 | TRBV5-1 | many | CASSSSLAGVNEQFF | TGCGCCAGCAGCTCCTCTCTAGCGGGGGTTAATGAGCAGTTCTTC
TRBJ1-2 | . | TRBV5-1 | . | CASRTTTATTGYTF | TGCGCCAGCAGGACTACGACAGCCACTACTGGCTACACCTTC
TRBJ2-1 | . | TRBV28 | many | CASSSGLTYNEQFF | TGTGCCAGCAGCAGTGGACTGACCTACAATGAGCAGTTCTTC
TRBJ2-3 | TRBD2 | TRBV20-1 | many | CSAGGLAGGDTQYF | TGCAGTGCTGGGGGACTAGCGGGGGGCGATACGCAGTATTTT
TRBJ2-7 | . | TRBV27 | many | CASSSPGRDGGEQYF | TGTGCCAGCAGTAGCCCCGGTAGGGATGGTGGCGAGCAGTACTTC
TRBJ1-1 | . | TRBV5-6 | many | CASSLEGGAGLRGDTEAFF | TGTGCCAGCAGCTTGGAAGGCGGCGCGGGACTGAGGGGGGACACTGAAGCTTTCTTT
TRBJ2-3 | . | TRBV18 | . | CASSPRDGKRQYF | TGTGCCAGCTCACCACGGGACGGCAAAAGGCAGTATTTT
TRBJ2-7 | . | TRBV28 | . | CASSPPGDSRGEQYF | TGTGCCAGCAGTCCTCCCGGAGATTCCCGGGGCGAGCAGTACTTC
TRBJ1-2 | . | TRBV6-5 | many | CASRVGQYYGYTF | TGTGCCAGCAGGGTCGGACAGTACTATGGCTACACCTTC
TRBJ2-2 | TRBD1 | TRBV5-1 | many | CASSLQQGHGGELFF | TGCGCCAGCAGCTTGCAACAGGGGCATGGCGGGGAGCTGTTTTTT
TRBJ2-7 | . | TRBV7-2 | many | CASSLDGPSREQYF | TGTGCCAGCAGCTTAGATGGCCCCTCTCGGGAGCAGTACTTC
TRBJ1-2 | TRBD1 | TRBV9 | many | CASSEGRGRSYGYTF | TGTGCCAGCAGCGAAGGAAGGGGGCGGTCCTATGGCTACACCTTC
TRBJ2-4 | . | TRBV20-1 | many | CSAGRVMNIQYF | TGCAGTGCTGGCAGGGTTATGAACATTCAGTACTTC
TRBJ2-1 | TRBD1 | TRBV5-1 | many | CASSFQGASNEQFF | TGCGCCAGCAGCTTTCAGGGGGCGAGCAATGAGCAGTTCTTC
TRBJ2-3 | TRBD2 | TRBV10-3 | many | CAIKGGGGSTDTQYF | TGTGCCATCAAAGGCGGGGGGGGAAGCACAGATACGCAGTATTTT
TRBJ2-1 | . | TRBV29-1 | many | CSVEGQGYSYNEQFF | TGCAGCGTTGAAGGCCAGGGTTATAGCTACAATGAGCAGTTCTTC
TRBJ2-1 | . | TRBV5-1 | . | CASSGEGNEQFF | TGCGCCAGCAGCGGAGAGGGTAATGAGCAGTTCTTC
TRBJ1-5 | . | TRBV28 | many | CASNQGGGNQPQHF | TGTGCCAGCAATCAGGGAGGAGGCAATCAGCCCCAGCATTTT
TRBJ2-1 | . | TRBV5-1 | many | CASSLGRGNYNEQFF | TGCGCCAGCAGCTTGGGCCGGGGAAACTACAATGAGCAGTTCTTC
TRBJ2-3 | . | TRBV6-4 | many | CASSVDIPDTQYF | TGTGCCAGCAGTGTTGACATACCAGATACGCAGTATTTT
TRBJ1-1 | . | TRBV10-3 | many | CAISEHNTEAFF | TGTGCCATCAGTGAGCACAACACTGAAGCTTTCTTT
TRBJ2-2 | TRBD1 | TRBV5-1 | many | CASSRGQGFGELFF | TGCGCCAGCAGCCGGGGACAGGGATTCGGGGAGCTGTTTTTT
TRBJ1-5 | TRBD1 | TRBV5-5 | many | CASSPRGQVGIQPQHF | TGTGCCAGCAGCCCGCGGGGACAGGTGGGGATCCAGCCCCAGCATTTT
TRBJ1-2 | . | TRBV12-3/TRBV12-4 | many | CASSYRDANYGYTF | TGTGCCAGCAGCTACCGGGACGCTAACTATGGCTACACCTTC
TRBJ2-3 | . | TRBV20-1 | many | CSGSPSGRVTDTQYF | TGCAGTGGTAGTCCAAGCGGTAGGGTAACAGATACGCAGTATTTT
TRBJ2-2 | . | TRBV20-1 | many | CSASARGRGTGELFF | TGCAGTGCTAGTGCCCGGGGAAGGGGCACCGGGGAGCTGTTTTTT
TRBJ2-7 | TRBD1 | TRBV7-6 | few | CASSLEAGGLEQYF | TGTGCCAGCAGCTTAGAGGCAGGGGGCCTCGAGCAGTACTTC
TRBJ2-7 | . | TRBV28 | many | CASSPIGQTYEQYF | TGTGCCAGCAGTCCAATCGGACAAACCTACGAGCAGTACTTC